These 8 T cell receptor beta chains were all obtained from the same sample, sequenced in a study of blood T cell repertoires in COVID-19 (dated by TCRdb to the early 2020s). Library creation used the immunoSEQ multiplex PCR assay. TCRdb took this table from immuneACCESS and kept in-frame rearrangements with V and J called. Such tables lack part of the clones; where checked against another copy, unresolved V genes explain under half of the gap, and the rest is unexplained. Across this sample there are 85,000 to 120,000 clones, with about 90% seen only once. The ten most abundant clones make up roughly 4.3% of the sample. The specimen sequenced was peripheral blood. The receptors stem from a man younger than 30 with acute or convalescent COVID-19.

This rearrangement joins TRBV18 to TRBJ2-2; 10 positions match TRBD1. Trimming at V came to 3 bases and at J to 4 bases, leaving 2 bases not matched to a gene. Germline CDR1 KGHSH, CDR2 LQKENI. The CDR3 length is 15 residues. The CDR3 coding sequence is TGTGCCAGCTCACCCGGGACAGGGGCCACCGGGGAGCTGTTTTTT. It codes for CASSPGTGATGELFF.

Concerning this clone: A read error may produce the germline difference seen at one junction end. The chain combines TRBV19 with TRBJ1-2, with 11 bases identical to TRBD1. The CDR3 runs 12 residues. CDR1 is LNHDA and CDR2 is SQIVND in the germline V gene (reference sequence). For the CDR3, the DNA is TGTGCCAGTAGTCCGGGACAGGGGGATCCTGGCTTC. Its translation is CASSPGQGDPGF.

The V call is TRBV20-1, the J call TRBJ1-2, with a weak D call TRBD1 (5 bases). Germline V gene sequence: CDR1 DFQATT, CDR2 SNEGSKA (reference sequence). The V gene lost 3 bases and the J gene lost 4 bases, with 12 bases spanning the gap. This CDR3 spans 13 amino acids. DNA for the CDR3: TGCAGTGCTAGTGACAGTACAGGCTATGGCTACACCTTC. Its translation is CSASDSTGYGYTF.

This chain uses TRBV10-3 with TRBJ1-2; 8 bases are a match to TRBD1. The germline V gene encodes CDR1 ENHRY and CDR2 SYGVKD. The CDR3 is 16 residues long. V dropped 0 bases and J dropped 2; count of bases not matched to a gene: 5. CDR3 sequence reads: CAISESGQGRNYGYTF. DNA for the CDR3: TGTGCCATCAGTGAGTCCGGACAGGGACGCAACTATGGCTACACCTTC.

This chain joins TRBV5-4 and TRBJ2-7; D is undetermined. The CDR3 has 15 residues. Germline CDR1 SGHNT, CDR2 YYREEE (reference sequence). Trimming left V 0 bases short and J 0 bases short, with 10 bases between. In DNA form, the CDR3 reads TGTGCCAGCAGCTTGGGCAGCGTTAGCTCCTACGAGCAGTACTTC. Its protein product is CASSLGSVSSYEQYF.

CDR3 residues: CASSDPGQGNGNTIYF. The CDR3 coding sequence is TGTGCCAGCAGTGATCCAGGACAGGGGAACGGAAACACCATATATTTT. The rearrangement uses TRBV25-1 and TRBJ1-3, with 9 positions matching TRBD1. J lost 4 bases, V lost 3 bases, and 7 bases had no gene match. This CDR3 region has 16 residues. Germline lookup yields CDR1 MGHDK and CDR2 SYGVNS.

The rearrangement uses TRBV2 and TRBJ2-5; D possibly corresponds to TRBD1 (6 bases). V gave up 8 bases and J gave up 5 bases, with 21 bases separating them. This CDR3 is 15 amino acids long. The germline CDR1 and CDR2 sequences are SNHLY and FYNNEI. This CDR3 is CASSRGQALEETQYF. In nucleotides, the CDR3 is TGTGCCAGCTCCAGGGGACAAGCCCTGGAGGAGACCCAGTACTTC.

The count of this clone is one. J is TRBJ2-1 and V is TRBV2, with 9 bases identical to TRBD1. Losses at the gene ends were 3 bases for V and 6 bases for J; bases not matched to a gene: 9. The CDR3 sequence is 16 residues long. CDR1 and CDR2 (germline): SNHLY, FYNNEI. This CDR3 reads CASSDSPGTGSNEQFF. The CDR3 DNA is TGTGCCAGCAGTGATTCCCCCGGGACAGGGAGCAATGAGCAGTTCTTC.